These 29 T cell receptor beta chains share one sample of origin, sequenced in a study of Graves' ophthalmopathy and Graves' hyperthyroidism. Using RNA transcripts, the TCR beta CDR3 regions were amplified. HTBI-primed first-round RT-PCR preceded second-round multiplex PCR. TCRdb ran MiXCR on the multiplex PCR reads and lists one entry per CDR3 protein. The data hold over a million distinct CDR3 sequences, with approximately 35% observed a single time. The source material was peripheral blood or thyroid tissue (not recorded which). These receptors were obtained from an adult man with Graves' hyperthyroidism.

This clonotype was observed a few times. CDR3 residues: CASGRDRGETQYF. The CDR3 DNA reads as TGTGCTAGTGGTAGAGACAGGGGTGAGACCCAGTACTTC. The genes are TRBV12-5 and TRBJ2-5; 8 nucleotides agree with TRBD1. The CDR3 extends over 13 amino acids. V was pared by 5 bases and J by 5 bases, with 4 bases of the junction left unmatched. Per the germline V gene, CDR1 is LGHNT and CDR2 is FRNRAP. The variable domain in full, with the rest retrieved from reference TRBV12-5 and TRBJ2-5, is DARVTQTPRHKVTEMGQEVTMRCQPILGHNTVFWYRQTMMQGLELLAYFRNRAPLDDSGMPKDRFSAEMPDATLATLKIQPSEPRDSAVYFCASGRDRGETQYFGPGTRLLVL.

V is TRBV10-2 and J is TRBJ1-2, with D unresolved. The length of the CDR3 is 11 residues. Germline assignment: CDR1 WSHSY and CDR2 SAAADI. V was pared by 3 bases and J by 7 bases, with 6 bases between. CDR3 region: CASSDPGGYTF. CDR3 nucleotide sequence: TGCGCCAGCAGTGATCCGGGTGGCTACACCTTC.

As DNA, the CDR3 is TGTGCCAGCAGCTTACGGAAGGGAAGTCAGCAGTACTTC. Encoded protein: CASSLRKGSQQYF. The chain carries TRBV7-8 and TRBJ2-7; D call uncertain. This CDR3 spans 13 amino acids. V was clipped by 2 bases and J by 8 bases, with 13 bases between them. Germline lookup yields CDR1 SGHVS and CDR2 FQNEAQ.

This clonotype was recorded at least ten times. The chain links TRBV29-1 to TRBJ1-1; D unclear. Germline CDR1 reads SQVTM; CDR2 reads ANQGSEA. The V end lost 4 bases, the J end lost 1 base, and 10 bases lay between the germline ends. This CDR3 contains 13 residues. CDR3 protein: CSVVRGRNTEAFF. DNA of the CDR3: TGCAGCGTTGTCCGGGGAAGGAACACTGAAGCTTTCTTT.

The sample holds a few counts of this clonotype. Germline and junction disagree at one end, which may indicate a read error. V gene TRBV13 combines with J gene TRBJ1-4; TRBD1 agrees at 8 bases. Germline lookup yields CDR1 PRHDT and CDR2 FYEKMQ (reference sequence). The CDR3 totals 14 residues. In DNA form, the CDR3 reads TGTGCCGGCAGCCAGACAGGGGTCGTTGAAAAACTGTTTTTT. Translated, it gives CAGSQTGVVEKLFF.

This clonotype was detected many times. The chain combines TRBV15 with TRBJ1-4; D remains ambiguous. CDR3 length: 15 residues. Germline V gives CDR1 LNHNV, CDR2 YYDKDF (reference sequence). V was trimmed by 0 bases and J by 8 bases, leaving 13 bases between them. CDR3 in DNA: TGTGCCACCAGCAGAGATCTCGGAGTAGGGGAAAAACTGTTTTTT. Encoded protein: CATSRDLGVGEKLFF.

This clonotype was seen repeatedly, ten times or more. The rearrangement links TRBV5-4 to TRBJ1-1, with D perhaps matching TRBD1 (5 bases). CDR1 and CDR2 (germline): SGHNT, YYREEE (reference sequence). The V end was cut by 2 bases, the J end by 7 bases, with 15 bases between. CDR3 length: 14 residues. In nucleotides, the CDR3 is TGTGCCAGCAGCTTCCAGGGACGGGAAGATGAAGCTTTCTTT. Amino acid sequence: CASSFQGREDEAFF.

The rearrangement links TRBV25-1 to TRBJ2-7; D perhaps matches TRBD2 (6 bases). CDR3 length equals 14 residues. Deletions cut 6 bases from V and 2 bases from J, with 14 bases between. Germline-derived CDR1 and CDR2 are MGHDK and SYGVNS. The CDR3 region has the DNA TGTGCCAGCAGCTTCAGGGCGGGAACCTACGAGCAGTACTTC. Translated: CASSFRAGTYEQYF.

The J gene is TRBJ1-2, the V gene TRBV7-6; D unclear. Germline V lookup: CDR1 SGHVS, CDR2 FNYEAQ. The CDR3 runs 14 residues. The germline V and J ends were trimmed by 2 bases and 12 bases, with 19 bases remaining between them. This chain's CDR3 is CASSLTGRVSGNTF. In DNA form, the CDR3 reads TGTGCCAGCAGCTTAACCGGACGGGTCTCTGGAAACACCTTC.

In this sample, this clonotype turned up many times. The rearrangement links TRBV7-8 to TRBJ1-6, with unresolved D. This CDR3 is built from 16 residues. The V end was cut by 4 bases, the J end by 7 bases, with 17 bases between. The germline V gene has CDR1 SGHVS and CDR2 FQNEAQ. CDR3 residues: CASSWGRHRLNSPLHF. The DNA of the CDR3 is TGTGCCAGCAGCTGGGGAAGACATAGGCTCAATTCACCCCTCCACTTT.

There are many counts of this clonotype. CDR3 DNA sequence: TGCGCCAGCAGCTTGGAACCTGGCGGCAATCAGCCCCAGCATTTT. Translating gives CASSLEPGGNQPQHF. V usage is TRBV5-1 and J usage is TRBJ1-5; D remains unclear. Trimming shortened V by 0 bases and J by 2 bases, and 9 bases separated the two germline ends. Germline-derived CDR1 and CDR2 are SGHRS and YFSETQ. The CDR3 is 15 residues long.

For this clonotype: The germline gene is not matched at one end of the junction; a read error may be the cause. The chain carries TRBV10-2 and TRBJ2-7, with D possibly TRBD1 on 6 matching bases. The CDR3 extends over 14 amino acids. Germline V gene data show CDR1 as WSHSY and CDR2 as SAAADI. The CDR3 protein is CASSRYRATHEQYF. CDR3 nucleotide sequence: TGTGCCAGCAGCCGATACAGGGCTACCCACGAGCAGTACTTC.

This clonotype has only a few counts. The V and J genes are TRBV6-5 and TRBJ2-5; D ambiguous. The CDR3 is made up of 14 amino acids. V gave up 6 bases and J gave up 1 base, with 12 bases separating them. Germline V gives CDR1 MNHEY, CDR2 SVGAGI. CDR3 in DNA: TGTGCCAGCAGCCCGGCGTGGACCCAAGAGACCCAGTACTTC. Protein sequence: CASSPAWTQETQYF.

On this clonotype itself: The CDR3 end shows no conserved phenylalanine or tryptophan, and so a read error is likely. The chain combines TRBV4-3 with TRBJ2-7; TRBD1 agrees at 9 bases. Trimming took 1 base from V and 3 from J; bases not matched to a gene: 4. The germline gives CDR1 LGHNA, CDR2 YSLEER. The CDR3 covers 15 residues. The CDR3 nucleotides are TGCGCCAGCAGCCAAGGACAGGGGGATGGCTACGAGCAGTACCTC. Its translation: CASSQGQGDGYEQYL.

This sequence joins TRBV7-6 and TRBJ2-7; 10 bases are shared with TRBD2. Germline V gene data show CDR1 as SGHVS and CDR2 as FNYEAQ. The CDR3 consists of 18 residues. With 8 bases clipped from V and 0 bases from J, the junction kept 16 bases outside the gene matches. CDR3 coding DNA: TGTGCCAGCTCACCAGCCCCTAGCGGGAGTGGGAGCTCCTACGAGCAGTACTTC. It is translated as CASSPAPSGSGSSYEQYF.

This clonotype came up a few times. The CDR3 spells CAISSHGHNQPQHF. The CDR3 region has the DNA TGTGCCATCAGTTCTCACGGGCACAATCAGCCCCAGCATTTT. The chain couples TRBV10-3 to TRBJ1-5; D gene uncertain. V shed 5 bases and J shed 3 bases, with 11 bases lying between them. The CDR3 has 14 residues. The germline CDR1 and CDR2 sequences are ENHRY and SYGVKD.

This clonotype was counted many times. V gene TRBV5-5 combines with J gene TRBJ1-5; TRBD1 might be the D (6 bases). Germline assignment: CDR1 SGHKS and CDR2 YYEKEE (reference sequence). V was clipped by 7 bases and J by 2 bases, with 13 bases between them. The CDR3 spans 14 residues. The CDR3 nucleotides read TGTGCCAGCTGCCAACAGGGCGGCAATCAGCCCCAGCATTTT. Its translation: CASCQQGGNQPQHF.

The chain links TRBV20-1 to TRBJ2-5, with a weak D call TRBD1 (7 bases). The J call is in doubt because the DNA end fits TRBJ2-1 better. Germline values: CDR1 DFQATT, CDR2 SNEGSKA (reference sequence). This CDR3 has 14 amino acids. As DNA, the CDR3 is TGCAGCGTTGGGGGGACAGCTCCCTACAATGAGCAGTTCTTC. Its translation is CSVGGTAPYNEQFF.

The table lists this clonotype with many counts. The chain links TRBV14 to TRBJ1-1; D is uncertain. Germline CDR1 is SGHDN and CDR2 is FVKESK. Trimming removed 5 bases at V and 3 bases at J, with 10 bases between. CDR3 size: 13 residues. The CDR3 sequence: CASSKSQDTEAFF. The CDR3 nucleotides are TGTGCCAGCAGCAAGAGCCAGGACACTGAAGCTTTCTTT.

This chain uses TRBV4-2 with TRBJ2-7; 8 positions match TRBD2. Trimming cost V 0 bases and J 5 bases; bases outside gene matches: 6. Per germline, CDR1 LGHNA and CDR2 YNFKEQ. CDR3 length: 15 amino acids. The CDR3 nucleotides read TGTGCCAGCAGCCAAGAGGGAGGAGCGGGAGACGAGCAGTACTTC. Its translation is CASSQEGGAGDEQYF.

J is TRBJ1-2 and V is TRBV29-1, with 7 bases aligning to TRBD1. V was clipped by 4 bases and J by 4 bases; unmatched bases: 3. The CDR3 covers 12 residues. Germline CDR1 reads SQVTM; CDR2 reads ANQGSEA. CDR3 sequence reads: CSVGDRSYGYTF. CDR3 in DNA: TGCAGCGTTGGGGACAGAAGCTATGGCTACACCTTC.

This clonotype appeared a single time. The conserved phenylalanine or tryptophan normally closing the CDR3 is absent here, so this likely arose from a read error. CDR3 protein: CASSFQTSGSYEQYI. The DNA for the CDR3 is TGTGCCAGCAGCTTTCAGACTAGCGGCTCCTACGAGCAGTACATC. This chain connects TRBV7-8 to TRBJ2-7; 9 nucleotides match TRBD2. V was pared by 3 bases and J by 0 bases, with 3 bases of the junction left unmatched. Germline CDR1 reads SGHVS; CDR2 reads FQNEAQ. The CDR3 runs to 15 residues.

This clonotype has a count of ten or more. This chain uses TRBV20-1 with TRBJ2-7, with D perhaps assigned TRBD1 or TRBD2 (6 bases each). Trimming shortened V by 1 base and J by 3 bases, and 16 bases separated the two germline ends. The length of the CDR3 is 15 residues. In germline, CDR1 is DFQATT, CDR2 SNEGSKA (reference sequence). This CDR3 is CSARGLPGANYEQYF. The CDR3, as DNA: TGCAGTGCTAGAGGCCTCCCGGGGGCGAACTACGAGCAGTACTTC.

This clonotype was observed at least ten times. The rearrangement joins TRBV7-2 to TRBJ2-7, with 7 bases lining up with TRBD2. Unmatched junction bases numbered 3, after V lost 1 base and J lost 3 bases. This CDR3 region has 14 residues. Germline CDR1 reads SGHTA; CDR2 reads FQGNSA. The CDR3 loop reads CASSLGRESYEQYF. CDR3 bases: TGTGCCAGCAGCTTAGGGCGGGAGAGCTACGAGCAGTACTTC. The full variable domain, in which reference TRBV7-2 and TRBJ2-7 provide the parts outside the CDR3, is GAGVSQSPSNKVTEKGKDVELRCDPISGHTALYWYRQSLGQGLEFLIYFQGNSAPDKSGLPSDRFSAERTGGSVSTLTIQRTQQEDSAVYLCASSLGRESYEQYFGPGTRLTVT.

This clonotype was counted ten times or more. The rearrangement joins TRBV12-3 or TRBV12-4 to TRBJ1-1; no firm D call. V lost 0 bases and J lost 3, with 8 bases in between. This CDR3 has 14 residues. The CDR3 protein is CASSLASGYTEAFF. CDR3 DNA sequence: TGTGCCAGCAGTTTAGCCAGCGGTTACACTGAAGCTTTCTTT.

This clonotype was seen repeatedly, ten times or more. V usage is TRBV2 and J usage is TRBJ1-6; D is unresolved. This CDR3 comprises 13 residues. V was cut by 4 bases and J by 6 bases, with 7 bases left in between. Germline V gene data show CDR1 as SNHLY and CDR2 as FYNNEI. This chain's CDR3 is CASSVGPNSPLHF. CDR3 in DNA: TGTGCCAGCAGTGTAGGTCCTAATTCACCCCTCCACTTT.

This clonotype has just a few counts. A much larger clone lies a single base off, so this may be a read error. The V gene is TRBV20-1, the J gene TRBJ2-7, with unresolved D. The CDR3 contains 13 residues. CDR1 and CDR2 from the germline V gene are DFQATT and SNEGSKA (reference sequence). Trimming took off 0 bases at V and 3 bases at J, with 9 bases between the two ends. CDR3 sequence (DNA): TGCAGTGCTAGAGATGCAGGAAACTACGAGCAGTACTTC. This gives the protein CSARDAGNYEQYF.

This clonotype was counted a few times. The genes are TRBV4-3 and TRBJ2-5; TRBD2 agrees at 11 bases. CDR3 length: 16 amino acids. V dropped 4 bases and J dropped 2; count of bases not matched to a gene: 6. Germline CDR1 is LGHNA and CDR2 is YSLEER. CDR3 in amino acids: CASSPGSGGAQETQYF. Written as DNA, the CDR3 is TGCGCCAGCAGCCCCGGTAGCGGGGGGGCTCAAGAGACCCAGTACTTC.

This clonotype was observed many times. The chain is built from TRBV10-3 and TRBJ1-1; the D is unclear. Trimming left V 6 bases short and J 1 base short, with 9 bases between. This CDR3 has 13 residues. Looked up from germline, CDR1 is ENHRY and CDR2 is SYGVKD. The CDR3 DNA is TGTGCCATCAGGGAGACGGCGAACACTGAAGCTTTCTTT. Translated: CAIRETANTEAFF.